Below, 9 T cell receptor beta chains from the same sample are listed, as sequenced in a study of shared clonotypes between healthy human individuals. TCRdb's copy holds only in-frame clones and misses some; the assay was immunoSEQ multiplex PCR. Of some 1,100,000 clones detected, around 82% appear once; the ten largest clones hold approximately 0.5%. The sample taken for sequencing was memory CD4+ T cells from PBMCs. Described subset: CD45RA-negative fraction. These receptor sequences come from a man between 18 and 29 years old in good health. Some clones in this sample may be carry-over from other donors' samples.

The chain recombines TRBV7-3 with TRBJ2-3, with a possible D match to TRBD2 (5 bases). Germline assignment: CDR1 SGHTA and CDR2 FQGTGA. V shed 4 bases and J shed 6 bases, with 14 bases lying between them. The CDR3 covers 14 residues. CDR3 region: CASSSPGSGDTQYF. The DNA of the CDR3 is TGTGCCAGCAGCTCCCCGGGGTCTGGGGATACGCAGTATTTT. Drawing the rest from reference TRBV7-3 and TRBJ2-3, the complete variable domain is GAGVSQTPSNKVTEKGKYVELRCDPISGHTALYWYRQSLGQGPEFLIYFQGTGAADDSGLPNDRFFAVRPEGSVSTLKIQRTERGDSAVYLCASSSPGSGDTQYFGPGTRLTVL.

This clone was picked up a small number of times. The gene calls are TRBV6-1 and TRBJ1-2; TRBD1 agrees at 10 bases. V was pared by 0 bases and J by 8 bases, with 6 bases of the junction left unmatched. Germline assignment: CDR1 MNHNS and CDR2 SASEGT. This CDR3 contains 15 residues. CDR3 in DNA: TGTGCCAGCAGTGAAGCGGGACAGGGGTCATGGGGCTACACCTTC. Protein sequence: CASSEAGQGSWGYTF.

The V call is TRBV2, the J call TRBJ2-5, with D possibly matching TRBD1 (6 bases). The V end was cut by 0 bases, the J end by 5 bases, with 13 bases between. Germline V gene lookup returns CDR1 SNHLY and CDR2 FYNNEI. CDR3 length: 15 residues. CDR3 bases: TGTGCCAGCAGTGAAGCAACAGGGCGGTGGGAGACCCAGTACTTC. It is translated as CASSEATGRWETQYF.

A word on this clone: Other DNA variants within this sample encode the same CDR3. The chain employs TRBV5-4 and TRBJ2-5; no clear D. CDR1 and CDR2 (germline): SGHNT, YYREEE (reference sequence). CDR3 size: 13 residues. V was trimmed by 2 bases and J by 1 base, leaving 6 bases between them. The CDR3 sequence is CASSFPGQETQYF. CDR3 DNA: TGTGCCAGCAGCTTTCCGGGCCAAGAGACCCAGTACTTC.

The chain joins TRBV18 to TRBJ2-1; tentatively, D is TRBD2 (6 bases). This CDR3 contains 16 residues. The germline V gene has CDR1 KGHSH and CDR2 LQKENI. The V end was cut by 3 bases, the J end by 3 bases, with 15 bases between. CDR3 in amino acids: CASSPLGLVYYNEQFF. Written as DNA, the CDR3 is TGTGCCAGCTCACCCTTGGGACTGGTATACTACAATGAGCAGTTCTTC.

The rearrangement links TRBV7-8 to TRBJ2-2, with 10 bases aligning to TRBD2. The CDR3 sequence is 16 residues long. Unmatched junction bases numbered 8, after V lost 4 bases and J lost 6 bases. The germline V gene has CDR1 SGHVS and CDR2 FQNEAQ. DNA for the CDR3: TGTGCCAGCAGCTCCAGCGGGAGGGCGTCGGCCGGGGAGCTGTTTTTT. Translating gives CASSSSGRASAGELFF.

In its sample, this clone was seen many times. CDR3 amino acids: CASSLSRQETQYF. As DNA, the CDR3 is TGTGCCAGCAGCTTATCCAGACAAGAGACCCAGTACTTC. The chain recombines TRBV7-2 with TRBJ2-5; no clear D gene. V shed 2 bases and J shed 2 bases, with 6 bases lying between them. There are 13 residues in the CDR3. Germline CDR1 reads SGHTA; CDR2 reads FQGNSA.

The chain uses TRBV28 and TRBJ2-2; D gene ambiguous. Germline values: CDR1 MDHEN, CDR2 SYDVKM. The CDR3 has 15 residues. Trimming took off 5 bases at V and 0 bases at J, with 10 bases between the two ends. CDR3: CASSPPLANTGELFF. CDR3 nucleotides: TGTGCCAGCAGTCCGCCCCTAGCGAACACCGGGGAGCTGTTTTTT.

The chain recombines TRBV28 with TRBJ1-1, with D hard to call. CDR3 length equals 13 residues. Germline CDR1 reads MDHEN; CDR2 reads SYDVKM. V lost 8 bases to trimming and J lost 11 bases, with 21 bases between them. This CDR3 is CASVRSSVQLAFF. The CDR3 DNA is TGTGCCAGCGTCAGGTCGTCAGTTCAGTTGGCTTTCTTT.